This T cell receptor (beta chain) was obtained from a study of molecular identifiers for immune sequencing clone quantification. As for the study in general: RNA from 20,000 or 100,000 naive CD8 cells was split five ways in replicates, with four sequenced.

This clonotype was detected a few times. The target antigen is unknown. V shed 4 bases and J 4 bases; nucleotides not matched to a gene: 15. The CDR3 extends over 18 amino acids. CDR1 and CDR2 (germline): SGHVS, FNYEAQ. TCR libraries were built in bulk with a published protocol and specific TCR primers. From the PCR reads, TCRdb called clonotypes with MiXCR, one entry per CDR3 protein. The sample includes about 500,000 distinct CDR3 sequences, about 25% of them seen just once. Study-wide findings and caveats: One cell's worth of spiked Jurkat TCR RNA was reportedly detectable among roughly 1 million naive cells.

Libraries of naive CD8 cells were prepared from 20,000 to 1,000,000 sorted cells using 10%, 30% or 50% RNA. The rearrangement uses TRBV7-6 and TRBJ2-3; 9 positions agree with TRBD2. The sample taken for sequencing was naive CD8+ T cells from blood, with Jurkat cell RNA spiked in. Subset given: FACS-sorted CD8+CD4-CCR7+CD45RA+ naive T cells. This clonotype was obtained from a human donor in good health. Some libraries in this study had Jurkat cell RNA spiked in. DNA for the CDR3: TGTGCCAGCAGCTGGCCGGGGGGTAGCGGGAGTGGGGCAGATACGCAGTATTTT. Translating gives CASSWPGGSGSGADTQYF.